The 30 T cell receptor beta chains given below trace back to one sample, sequenced in a study of cytomegalovirus exposure and HLA in healthy donors. The PCR employed 60 Vbeta primers together with 13 Jbeta primers. Here immunoSEQ multiplex PCR was the method, and the copy in TCRdb shows in-frame clones only, minus some. The table lists about 260,000 clones, roughly 70% of them singletons, with 2% to 2.5% in the top ten. The source material was PBMCs. The source is a female donor in good health and CMV-seronegative.

The chain combines TRBV19 with TRBJ1-1; D is possibly TRBD1 (6 bases). Between the trimmed V and J ends, which lost 4 bases and 1 base, there was a span of 7 bases. CDR1 is LNHDA and CDR2 is SQIVND in the germline V gene (reference sequence). The CDR3 totals 13 residues. CDR3 sequence (DNA): TGTGCCAGTAGTAAACAGGGGAACACTGAAGCTTTCTTT. Translated, it gives CASSKQGNTEAFF.

This clone was found a few times. The rearrangement links TRBV19 to TRBJ2-3, with TRBD1 matching 7 bases. The junction had 8 bases not matched to a gene; V was cut back by 7 bases and J by 4 bases. The germline CDR1 and CDR2 sequences are LNHDA and SQIVND (reference sequence). The CDR3 has 14 residues. CDR3 amino acids: CASTTRTGADTQYF. The CDR3 DNA reads as TGTGCCAGTACCACACGAACAGGGGCAGATACGCAGTATTTT. Variable domain in full (rest from reference TRBV19 and TRBJ2-3): DGGITQSPKYLFRKEGQNVTLSCEQNLNHDAMYWYRQDPGQGLRLIYYSQIVNDFQKGDIAEGYSVSREKKESFPLTVTSAQKNPTAFYLCASTTRTGADTQYFGPGTRLTVL.

The CDR3 protein is CASSSGVGLNTEAFF. The CDR3 DNA sequence: TGTGCCAGCAGCTCGGGGGTCGGGTTAAACACTGAAGCTTTCTTT. This chain joins TRBV7-3 and TRBJ1-1, with a possible D match to TRBD1 (5 bases). Germline CDR1 SGHTA, CDR2 FQGTGA. This CDR3 contains 15 residues. Trimming cost V 4 bases and J 2 bases, with 14 bases left between them.

In this sample, this clone turned up once. The junction shows a germline mismatch at one end, possibly a read error. The genes are TRBV7-9 and TRBJ1-3; the D gene is possibly TRBD1 (6 bases). From germline, CDR1 is SEHNR and CDR2 FQNEAQ (reference sequence). CDR3 size: 15 residues. CDR3 in amino acids: CSSYTGTPSGNTIYF. For the CDR3, the DNA is TGTTCCAGCTACACCGGGACACCCTCTGGAAACACCATATATTTT.

The chain is built from TRBV5-4 and TRBJ2-5; 15 positions agree with TRBD2. Germline V gene data show CDR1 as SGHNT and CDR2 as YYREEE (reference sequence). J lost 7 bases, V lost 4 bases, and 14 bases had no gene match. The length of the CDR3 is 18 residues. The DNA of the CDR3 is TGTGCCAGCAGCACCGTATTTAGGACTAGCGGGAGGGAAGGGACCCAGTACTTC. It yields the protein CASSTVFRTSGREGTQYF.

This clone has a handful of counts. The chain uses TRBV29-1 and TRBJ2-5, with 7 bases lining up with TRBD1. Germline V CDR1 and CDR2: SQVTM, ANQGSEA. Losses at the gene ends were 6 bases for V and 5 bases for J; bases not matched to a gene: 6. This CDR3 comprises 12 residues. This CDR3 is CSVGGAGETQYF. In DNA, the CDR3 is TGCAGCGTAGGGGGCGCAGGGGAGACCCAGTACTTC.

This clone was recorded only once. The V gene is TRBV4-1, the J gene TRBJ2-6, with 7 bases that match TRBD1. Germline values: CDR1 MGHRA, CDR2 YSYEKL. The CDR3 is made up of 17 amino acids. The V gene end was trimmed by 0 bases and the J gene end by 4 bases; junction bases not matched to a gene: 6. The CDR3 DNA reads as TGCGCCAGCAGCCAAGATGACAGGGCTTTAGGGGCCAACGTCCTGACTTTC. Protein product: CASSQDDRALGANVLTF.

A word on this clone: Additional DNA sequences in this sample encode the identical CDR3. The gene calls are TRBV6-6 and TRBJ1-2; no reliable D call. The CDR3 contains 14 residues. From germline, CDR1 is MNHNY and CDR2 SVGAGI (reference sequence). Trimming took 2 bases from V and 2 from J, leaving 9 bases between them. The CDR3, as DNA: TGTGCCAGCAGTTACGTGGGAGGGAACTATGGCTACACCTTC. This sequence encodes CASSYVGGNYGYTF.

The gene calls are TRBV7-9 and TRBJ1-1; D possibly corresponds to TRBD1 (6 bases). With 6 bases removed from V and 3 bases from J, the gap between germline ends came to 14 bases. Germline CDR1 is SEHNR and CDR2 is FQNEAQ (reference sequence). This CDR3 region has 14 residues. CDR3 sequence: CASRGPEGDTEAFF. As DNA, the CDR3 is TGTGCCAGCAGGGGACCTGAGGGGGACACTGAAGCTTTCTTT.

This sequence joins TRBV6-5 and TRBJ2-1; D is undetermined. The germline CDR1 and CDR2 sequences are MNHEY and SVGAGI. The CDR3 totals 15 residues. V dropped 2 bases and J dropped 0 bases, with 8 bases sitting between them. The CDR3 DNA is TGTGCCAGCAGTTACGTGGAGAGCTCCTACAATGAGCAGTTCTTC. It is translated as CASSYVESSYNEQFF.

This chain uses TRBV25-1 with TRBJ1-2; tentative D call: TRBD1 (6 bases). V was cut by 4 bases and J by 6 bases, with 21 bases left in between. The CDR3 has 16 amino acids. Germline V gene data show CDR1 as MGHDK and CDR2 as SYGVNS. CDR3 loop: CASSGRPYEEGDGYTF. Here the CDR3 DNA reads TGTGCCAGCAGTGGCCGTCCCTATGAAGAGGGGGATGGCTACACCTTC.

The chain uses TRBV27 and TRBJ2-7; possible D gene TRBD1, 8 bases. This CDR3 region has 15 residues. Per the germline V gene, CDR1 is MNHEY and CDR2 is SMNVEV (reference sequence). The germline V and J ends were trimmed by 6 bases and 1 base, with 16 bases remaining between them. CDR3 loop: CASSLNRGGSYEQYF. In nucleotides, the CDR3 is TGTGCCAGCAGCCTTAACAGGGGGGGGTCCTACGAGCAGTACTTC.

The chain links TRBV29-1 to TRBJ1-1, with D uncertain. Germline CDR1 reads SQVTM; CDR2 reads ANQGSEA. This CDR3 has 11 residues. V lost 5 bases to trimming and J lost 1 base, with 5 bases between them. CDR3 residues: CSVPGNTEAFF. In nucleotides, the CDR3 is TGCAGCGTTCCGGGGAACACTGAAGCTTTCTTT.

In this sample, this clone turned up once. The chain is built from TRBV29-1 and TRBJ1-2; D gene unclear. The germline V gene has CDR1 SQVTM and CDR2 ANQGSEA. The CDR3 sequence is 13 residues long. V lost 4 bases and J 6 bases, leaving 15 bases between the germline ends. CDR3 bases: TGCAGCGTTGGGCAGGCCTCTTGGGATGGCTACACCTTC. This gives the protein CSVGQASWDGYTF. The variable domain in full, completed from reference TRBV29-1 and TRBJ1-2, reads SAVISQKPSRDICQRGTSLTIQCQVDSQVTMMFWYRQQPGQSLTLIATANQGSEATYESGFVIDKFPISRPNLTFSTLTVSNMSPEDSSIYLCSVGQASWDGYTFGSGTRLTVV.

The chain combines TRBV5-6 with TRBJ2-7, with TRBD1 identical over 9 bases. With V trimmed by 4 bases and J by 3 bases, 8 bases remained unmatched. CDR1 and CDR2 (germline): SGHDT, YYEEEE. The CDR3 loop spans 15 amino acids. CDR3 sequence (DNA): TGTGCCAGCAGCGCTTCCGGGACAGGGCACTACGAGCAGTACTTC. Its translation: CASSASGTGHYEQYF.

The chain links TRBV27 to TRBJ1-1; 9 nucleotides line up with TRBD1. The CDR3 extends over 15 amino acids. Germline V gene sequence: CDR1 MNHEY, CDR2 SMNVEV (reference sequence). Losses at the gene ends were 7 bases for V and 4 bases for J; bases not matched to a gene: 10. The CDR3 nucleotides are TGTGCCAGCAAAACTTCAACAGGGGGCGGCACTGAAGCTTTCTTT. Translated, it gives CASKTSTGGGTEAFF.

The chain uses TRBV2 and TRBJ1-5, with 9 bases identical to TRBD1. The CDR3 is 15 residues long. Looked up from germline, CDR1 is SNHLY and CDR2 is FYNNEI. V trimming: 7 bases; J trimming: 0 bases; junction bases outside the gene matches: 4. The DNA of the CDR3 is TGTGCCAGCATGGACAGGGGTTATAGCAATCAGCCCCAGCATTTT. Amino acids: CASMDRGYSNQPQHF.

Comments on this clone: At the DNA level, this CDR3 is encoded by other sequences in the same sample as well. This chain uses TRBV6-5 with TRBJ1-2; D uncertain. This CDR3 spans 12 amino acids. Trimming took 2 bases from V and 2 from J, leaving 3 bases between them. CDR1 is MNHEY and CDR2 is SVGAGI in the germline V gene. CDR3 DNA: TGTGCCAGCAGTTACAGCAACTATGGCTACACCTTC. The encoded protein is CASSYSNYGYTF.

The genes are TRBV10-3 and TRBJ1-5; D is possibly TRBD1 (5 bases). V shed 0 bases and J shed 4 bases, with 7 bases lying between them. Germline V gives CDR1 ENHRY, CDR2 SYGVKD. The CDR3 sequence is 14 residues long. CDR3 DNA sequence: TGTGCCATCAGTGAGTCAGCAGGGAATCAGCCCCAGCATTTT. Amino acid sequence: CAISESAGNQPQHF.

V gene TRBV5-1 combines with J gene TRBJ2-2; tentative D call: TRBD1 (7 bases). The CDR3 totals 13 residues. CDR1 is SGHRS and CDR2 is YFSETQ in the germline V gene. V dropped 7 bases and J dropped 8 bases, with 15 bases sitting between them. This CDR3 reads CASLDREEGELFF. The CDR3 coding sequence is TGCGCCAGCCTTGACAGGGAGGAGGGGGAGCTGTTTTTT.

This clone was found once. The rearrangement joins TRBV18 to TRBJ2-3, with TRBD1 identical over 7 bases. From germline, CDR1 is KGHSH and CDR2 LQKENI. The CDR3 length is 16 residues. V shed 1 base and J 4 bases; nucleotides not matched to a gene: 8. In DNA, the CDR3 is TGTGCCAGCTCACCACGAGGGGGCGAAGGTGCAGATACGCAGTATTTT. Amino acids: CASSPRGGEGADTQYF.

J is TRBJ2-1 and V is TRBV9; 10 bases match TRBD1. The junction had 8 bases not matched to a gene; V was cut back by 0 bases and J by 5 bases. This CDR3 is built from 17 residues. CDR1 and CDR2 (germline): SGDLS, YYNGEE. CDR3 sequence (DNA): TGTGCCAGCAGCGTAGCCTCCGGGACAGGGGTTGACAATGAGCAGTTCTTC. It encodes CASSVASGTGVDNEQFF.

A single count supports this clone. The chain combines TRBV7-9 with TRBJ1-1; D remains ambiguous. CDR3 length: 12 residues. V lost 0 bases and J lost 4, with 3 bases in between. Germline V gene data show CDR1 as SEHNR and CDR2 as FQNEAQ (reference sequence). The CDR3: CASSLAATEAFF. CDR3 in DNA: TGTGCCAGCAGCTTAGCGGCCACTGAAGCTTTCTTT.

The chain carries TRBV4-1 and TRBJ2-7, with D possibly matching TRBD1 (5 bases). The V gene lost 0 bases and the J gene lost 4 bases, with 13 bases spanning the gap. CDR3 length: 15 residues. CDR1 is MGHRA, CDR2 YSYEKL, per germline. For the CDR3, the DNA is TGCGCCAGCAGCCAAGATAGCACAGGAGTTTACGAGCAGTACTTC. Protein sequence: CASSQDSTGVYEQYF.

The chain employs TRBV27 and TRBJ1-4; D unresolved. The germline V gene has CDR1 MNHEY and CDR2 SMNVEV (reference sequence). Trimming cost V 6 bases and J 5 bases, with 7 bases left between them. This CDR3 spans 12 amino acids. The CDR3, as DNA: TGTGCCAGCAGCTCAGTGAATGAAAAACTGTTTTTT. It is translated as CASSSVNEKLFF.

This clone was observed once. V usage is TRBV19 and J usage is TRBJ2-7, with 8 bases aligning to TRBD2. With V trimmed by 5 bases and J by 4 bases, 7 bases remained unmatched. The germline CDR1 and CDR2 sequences are LNHDA and SQIVND (reference sequence). CDR3 length equals 14 residues. CDR3 sequence reads: CASSLSGMVYEQYF. The DNA of the CDR3 is TGTGCCAGTAGTCTTAGCGGGATGGTTTACGAGCAGTACTTC.

V gene TRBV5-1 combines with J gene TRBJ1-1, with 8 positions matching TRBD1. V dropped 5 bases and J dropped 6; count of bases not matched to a gene: 9. The germline gives CDR1 SGHRS, CDR2 YFSETQ. This CDR3 is built from 14 residues. The CDR3 coding sequence is TGCGCCAGCAGGACGGACAGGGCCGTCGCTGAAGCTTTCTTT. Its protein is CASRTDRAVAEAFF. Looking up the rest from reference TRBV5-1 and TRBJ1-1 gives the full variable domain: KAGVTQTPRYLIKTRGQQVTLSCSPISGHRSVSWYQQTPGQGLQFLFEYFSETQRNKGNFPGRFSGRQFSNSRSEMNVSTLELGDSALYLCASRTDRAVAEAFFGQGTRLTVV.

V usage is TRBV19 and J usage is TRBJ1-1; tentative D call: TRBD1 (5 bases). The CDR3 is 17 amino acids. CDR1 is LNHDA and CDR2 is SQIVND in the germline V gene (reference sequence). Trimming left V 3 bases short and J 4 bases short, with 21 bases between. CDR3 sequence reads: CASSILGSIRGGTEAFF. Written as DNA, the CDR3 is TGTGCCAGTAGTATCCTCGGGTCGATCCGGGGGGGCACTGAAGCTTTCTTT.

This clone was observed once. This chain connects TRBV11-3 to TRBJ1-1; no definite D call. The CDR3 has 17 residues. Germline CDR1 and CDR2: SGHNT and YENEEA. V was shortened by 2 bases and J by 1 base, with 17 bases between the two germline ends. CDR3 in DNA: TGTGCCAGCAGCTTAATAGTCCAGGTCCGTTGGAACACTGAAGCTTTCTTT. Translated, it gives CASSLIVQVRWNTEAFF.

The J gene is TRBJ1-1, the V gene TRBV5-4; unclear D gene. This CDR3 spans 16 amino acids. Trimming pared 2 bases from V and 6 bases from J, leaving 20 bases between. CDR1 and CDR2 from the germline V gene are SGHNT and YYREEE (reference sequence). The CDR3: CASSLRTGILVAEAFF. In DNA form, the CDR3 reads TGTGCCAGCAGCTTACGGACGGGGATTCTCGTGGCTGAAGCTTTCTTT.